This is a list of T cell receptor beta chains from one sample in a study of cytomegalovirus exposure and HLA in healthy donors. TCRdb keeps only in-frame clones here, not all; method: immunoSEQ multiplex PCR. This table has around 150,000 clones, approximately 83% appearing once. Sequenced: PBMCs. The origin of the receptors is a woman between 18 and 29 years old in good health and CMV-seronegative. CDR3s include the opening cysteine and the closing phenylalanine or tryptophan. A D gene is named only where the DNA matches it firmly. A row's size may be missing; if present it is once, few, many or a size class.

d_gene,abundance,j_gene,v_gene,CDR3nt,CDR3aa
.,.,TRBJ2-7,TRBV29-1,TGCAGCGTATCCGGGAGCCCCTACGAGCAGTACTTC,CSVSGSPYEQYF
.,few,TRBJ2-6,TRBV6-5,TGTGCCAGCAGTTACTCGTATTCGTCCGGGGCCAACGTCCTGACTTTC,CASSYSYSSGANVLTF
.,.,TRBJ1-1,TRBV4-1,TGCGCCAGCAGCCAGAAGCCTGCGGACAAGACTTTCTTT,CASSQKPADKTFF
.,.,TRBJ1-1,TRBV7-9,TGTTCCAGCAGCTTGTCATTCCCAGGGGCGGGGAACACTGAAGCTTTCTTT,CSSSLSFPGAGNTEAFF
.,.,TRBJ1-4,TRBV2,TGTGCCAGCAGTGATCCGGGGTCTAATGAAAAACTGTTTTTT,CASSDPGSNEKLFF
TRBD1,.,TRBJ2-7,TRBV6-1,TGTGCCAGCACCCAGACAGGGACATACGAGCAGTACTTC,CASTQTGTYEQYF
.,.,TRBJ2-1,TRBV5-1,TGCGCCAGCAGCTTGGCAGGGTTAACCTACAATGAGCAGTTCTTC,CASSLAGLTYNEQFF
.,few,TRBJ1-6,TRBV6-1,TGTGCCAGCAGTGAAGTGGGAGGAAGTCTCTCACCCCTCCACTTT,CASSEVGGSLSPLHF
TRBD1,.,TRBJ2-6,TRBV10-3,TGTGCCATCAGTGAGTCGGGACAGGGGGCAGGTGGGGCCAACGTCCTGACTTTC,CAISESGQGAGGANVLTF
TRBD2,.,TRBJ2-1,TRBV11-2,TGTGCCAGCAGCTCAGCGACTAGCGGGGGGGCAGTACCGTTGGATGAGCAGTTCTTC,CASSSATSGGAVPLDEQFF
.,.,TRBJ2-5,TRBV7-3,TGTGCCAGCAGCCGTTACAGGGAAGAGACCCAGTACTTC,CASSRYREETQYF
.,.,TRBJ1-1,TRBV27,TGTGCCAGCAGCATAGACAGGAGGAACACTGAAGCTTTCTTT,CASSIDRRNTEAFF
.,.,TRBJ1-1,TRBV7-8,TGTGCCAGCAGCTTAGGGGGGTCAGGGGCGCGCCAGAATGAAGCTTTCTTT,CASSLGGSGARQNEAFF
.,.,TRBJ1-4,TRBV18,TGTGCCAGCTCACGAGGTCAAACTAATGAAAAACTGTTTTTT,CASSRGQTNEKLFF
.,.,TRBJ1-4,TRBV5-1,TGCGCCAGCAGTGAAGGGGCGGCTAATGAAAAACTGTTTTTT,CASSEGAANEKLFF
TRBD1,.,TRBJ2-2,TRBV7-7,TGTGCTAGCAGCCCCGGGACAGTGACCACCGGGGAGCTGTTTTTT,CASSPGTVTTGELFF
.,.,TRBJ1-6,TRBV10-3,TGTGCCATCAGTGAGGGGCAGGTTAATTCACCCCTCCACTTT,CAISEGQVNSPLHF